This note documents a single T cell receptor beta chain sequence. Its cognate antigen is unknown. An end of the junction differs from the germline gene, which may be a read error. The germline gives CDR1 DFQATT, CDR2 SNEGSKA (reference sequence). This CDR3 comprises 11 residues. Researchers took RNA transcripts and amplified the TCR beta CDR3 regions from them. The HTBI primer set drove a first-round RT-PCR of the TCR CDR3. One entry per CDR3 protein, called by TCRdb with MiXCR from the multiplex PCR reads. Here the sample spans a few hundred thousand distinct CDR3 sequences, about a sixth being singletons. The entry originates in a study of T cells in Graves' hyperthyroidism and ophthalmopathy. Study results and caveats: Before onset, ophthalmopathy was predicted by the model a median approximately 6.6 months earlier. The majority of expanded thyroid clonotypes above 0.001 also appeared in blood.

Stable Graves' hyperthyroidism denoted no ophthalmopathy progression over 18 months. Newly diagnosed patients aged 18 to 65 had hyperthyroidism of under 2 months' duration. V gene TRBV20-1 combines with J gene TRBJ2-1; D unresolved. Sequences were obtained from blood. The sequence was obtained from a woman aged 45-65 years with Graves' hyperthyroidism. The CDR3 nucleotides read TGCAGTGCTGGCACCTACAATAAGCAGTTCTTC. Its translation is CSAGTYNKQFF.